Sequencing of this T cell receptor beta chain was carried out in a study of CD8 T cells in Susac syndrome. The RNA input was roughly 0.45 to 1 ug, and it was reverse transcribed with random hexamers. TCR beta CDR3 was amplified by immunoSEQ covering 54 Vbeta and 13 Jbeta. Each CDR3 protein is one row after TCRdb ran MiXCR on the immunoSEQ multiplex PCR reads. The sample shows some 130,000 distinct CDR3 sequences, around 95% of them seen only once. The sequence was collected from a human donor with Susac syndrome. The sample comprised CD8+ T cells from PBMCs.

The CDR3, as DNA: TGTGCCAGCAGCTTAACAGGGTTCGGGGAGACCCAGTACTTC. Protein product: CASSLTGFGETQYF. V and J are TRBV7-8 and TRBJ2-5, with D possibly being TRBD1 (6 bases). Germline V gene lookup returns CDR1 SGHVS and CDR2 FQNEAQ. V was pared by 2 bases and J by 5 bases, with 12 bases between. The CDR3 runs 14 residues.